What follows are 19 T cell receptor beta chains derived from one specimen sequenced in a study of cytomegalovirus exposure and HLA in healthy donors. The PCR employed 60 Vbeta primers together with 13 Jbeta primers. Produced via immunoSEQ multiplex PCR; TCRdb's table is partial and in-frame only. Altogether some 110,000 clones are present, over 60% being singletons, with the ten largest covering more than 6.5%. Sequencing used PBMCs. The source of these receptors is a man aged 40-49 years in good health and CMV-seropositive.

The V call is TRBV10-3, the J call TRBJ1-3; D is possibly TRBD1 (6 bases). V lost 0 bases, J lost 2 bases, and 17 bases lay in between. The CDR3 length is 18 residues. Germline V gives CDR1 ENHRY, CDR2 SYGVKD. The CDR3 DNA reads as TGTGCCATCAGTGAGTCTAGAGGGGGTTATGCTGCTGGAAACACCATATATTTT. Translated, it gives CAISESRGGYAAGNTIYF.

This chain links TRBV11-2 with TRBJ1-1; unclear D gene. In germline, CDR1 is SGHAT, CDR2 FQNNGV. Trimming cost V 6 bases and J 6 bases, with 20 bases left between them. The CDR3 loop spans 15 amino acids. As DNA, the CDR3 is TGTGCCAGCAGTACCCGGACTTTACACGTTGCTGAAGCTTTCTTT. Its translation: CASSTRTLHVAEAFF.

V gene TRBV5-1 combines with J gene TRBJ2-1; 11 bases align to TRBD2. The CDR3 covers 16 residues. With V trimmed by 0 bases and J by 10 bases, 9 bases remained unmatched. Germline CDR1 and CDR2: SGHRS and YFSETQ. The DNA of the CDR3 is TGCGCCAGCAGCTTGGGGGGCACTAGCGGGAGCCACGAGCAGTTCTTC. Its translation: CASSLGGTSGSHEQFF.

In its sample, this clone was seen a few times. The V gene is TRBV18, the J gene TRBJ2-7, with 11 nucleotides matching TRBD2. V trimming: 5 bases; J trimming: 4 bases; junction bases outside the gene matches: 4. From germline, CDR1 is KGHSH and CDR2 LQKENI. The CDR3 is 14 residues long. The CDR3, as DNA: TGTGCCAGCTCATGGGGACTAGCGGCATACGAGCAGTACTTC. This encodes CASSWGLAAYEQYF.

The rearrangement uses TRBV19 and TRBJ2-1; D is uncertain. This CDR3 is 15 amino acids long. V lost 5 bases and J lost 0, with 11 bases in between. Germline V gene sequence: CDR1 LNHDA, CDR2 SQIVND (reference sequence). The CDR3 is CASSLAFSSYNEQFF. The CDR3 DNA sequence: TGTGCCAGTAGTCTCGCTTTTAGCTCCTACAATGAGCAGTTCTTC.

The J gene is TRBJ2-5, the V gene TRBV11-3; 8 positions match TRBD1. The DNA end is more similar to TRBJ2-7, so the J call may be wrong. CDR1 and CDR2 (germline): SGHNT, YENEEA. The CDR3 loop spans 14 amino acids. CDR3 amino acids: CASSPGQGSYEQYF. The DNA of the CDR3 is TGTGCCAGCAGCCCTGGACAGGGCTCCTACGAGCAGTACTTC.

The chain recombines TRBV7-9 with TRBJ2-1; 7 bases are a match to TRBD2. This CDR3 has 12 amino acids. Germline CDR1 and CDR2: SEHNR and FQNEAQ (reference sequence). The J segment lost 9 bases and the V segment lost 5 bases, leaving 4 bases of the junction unmatched. CDR3 coding DNA: TGTGCCAGCAGCCTAGGGGAGGGTGAGCAGTTCTTC. Translated, it gives CASSLGEGEQFF.

V usage is TRBV5-4 and J usage is TRBJ1-2; tentative D call: TRBD1 (5 bases). The V gene lost 0 bases and the J gene lost 6 bases, with 9 bases spanning the gap. Germline lookup yields CDR1 SGHNT and CDR2 YYREEE (reference sequence). This CDR3 has 13 amino acids. CDR3 sequence reads: CASSLGQTDGYTF. Here the CDR3 DNA reads TGTGCCAGCAGCTTGGGACAGACAGATGGCTACACCTTC.

This clone was found a few times. This chain links TRBV9 with TRBJ2-2; 9 bases are a match to TRBD1. J lost 7 bases, V lost 0 bases, and 10 bases had no gene match. There are 17 residues in the CDR3. Looked up from germline, CDR1 is SGDLS and CDR2 is YYNGEE. In nucleotides, the CDR3 is TGTGCCAGCAGCGTAGGTCTGGACAGGGGACGGGGCGGGGAGCTGTTTTTT. This translates into CASSVGLDRGRGGELFF.

In DNA form, the CDR3 reads TGCAGCGTTGAAGCGTGGCAGGGTCGATACAATGAGCAGTTCTTC. Amino acid sequence: CSVEAWQGRYNEQFF. The rearrangement joins TRBV29-1 to TRBJ2-1, with D maybe TRBD1 (5 bases). Germline values: CDR1 SQVTM, CDR2 ANQGSEA. Trimming stripped 1 base from V and 4 bases from J, with 14 bases between. The CDR3 runs 15 residues.

The rearrangement links TRBV9 to TRBJ1-6; D not certain. Trimming left V 4 bases short and J 5 bases short, with 25 bases between. The V gene's germline CDR1 is SGDLS and CDR2 YYNGEE. CDR3 size: 19 residues. CDR3 nucleotides: TGTGCCAGCAGCCCCGGTCCACTAGGCCCGATTGAGGATAATTCACCCCTCCACTTT. It encodes CASSPGPLGPIEDNSPLHF.

The V gene is TRBV4-3, the J gene TRBJ1-4, with a tentative D call TRBD1 (6 bases). CDR1 and CDR2 from the germline V gene are LGHNA and YSLEER. The length of the CDR3 is 16 residues. V lost 0 bases and J 4 bases, leaving 12 bases between the germline ends. CDR3 coding DNA: TGCGCCAGCAGCCAAGATGAGAGGGGGTTTAATGAAAAACTGTTTTTT. Translation gives CASSQDERGFNEKLFF.

This sequence joins TRBV9 and TRBJ1-1, with 7 bases lining up with TRBD1. The CDR3 is made up of 14 amino acids. V dropped 4 bases and J dropped 4; count of bases not matched to a gene: 7. From germline, CDR1 is SGDLS and CDR2 YYNGEE. The CDR3 sequence is CASSPQGVGTEAFF. The CDR3 DNA is TGTGCCAGCAGCCCCCAGGGGGTGGGCACTGAAGCTTTCTTT. Full variable domain (remainder filled in from reference TRBV9 and TRBJ1-1): DSGVTQTPKHLITATGQRVTLRCSPRSGDLSVYWYQQSLDQGLQFLIQYYNGEERAKGNILERFSAQQFPDLHSELNLSSLELGDSALYFCASSPQGVGTEAFFGQGTRLTVV.

V is TRBV21-1 and J is TRBJ2-5; the table's D call, TRBD1, has no DNA check behind it. TRBV21-1 is a known pseudogene. The CDR3 contains 17 residues. The CDR3, as DNA: TGTGCCAGCAGCAAATTCGGAAAGTGGGACACCCGCGGGACCCAGTACTTC. Amino acid sequence: CASSKFGKWDTRGTQYF.

The CDR3 loop is CASSTIPIMNTEAFF. CDR3 nucleotides: TGTGCCAGTAGTACCATTCCTATCATGAACACTGAAGCTTTCTTT. This chain joins TRBV19 and TRBJ1-1; D unresolved. The CDR3 runs to 15 residues. V gave up 4 bases and J gave up 0 bases, with 12 bases separating them. Germline loops: CDR1 LNHDA, CDR2 SQIVND (reference sequence).

The chain combines TRBV7-8 with TRBJ2-7, with 8 bases that match TRBD1. This CDR3 contains 15 residues. V lost 2 bases to trimming and J lost 5 bases; unmatched junction nucleotides: 8. Per the germline V gene, CDR1 is SGHVS and CDR2 is FQNEAQ. CDR3 region: CASSLRTGLGDEQYF. The CDR3 DNA is TGTGCCAGCAGCTTACGGACAGGGTTAGGTGACGAGCAGTACTTC.

This clone was seen a single time. The chain combines TRBV7-2 with TRBJ2-1; 9 bases match TRBD2. Germline CDR1 is SGHTA and CDR2 is FQGNSA. The CDR3 totals 16 residues. The V gene end was trimmed by 6 bases and the J gene end by 4 bases; junction bases not matched to a gene: 10. CDR3 DNA: TGTGCCAGCAGTCAAAAAGGGGGACTAGCTTACAATGAGCAGTTCTTC. This gives the protein CASSQKGGLAYNEQFF.

This clone was observed a handful of times. The chain combines TRBV9 with TRBJ1-3; 7 positions match TRBD1. The CDR3 is 17 amino acids. CDR1 is SGDLS and CDR2 is YYNGEE in the germline V gene. After removal of 4 bases from V and 2 bases from J, the junction contained 12 bases not matched to a gene. The chain's CDR3 is CASSPQQGRLTGNTIYF. Written as DNA, the CDR3 is TGTGCCAGCAGCCCACAACAGGGGCGTCTTACTGGAAACACCATATATTTT.

This clone came up a few times. The V and J genes are TRBV13 and TRBJ2-5; tentatively, D is TRBD2 (7 bases). Germline loops: CDR1 PRHDT, CDR2 FYEKMQ (reference sequence). The CDR3 extends over 14 amino acids. The V end was cut by 3 bases, the J end by 5 bases, with 13 bases between. In DNA form, the CDR3 reads TGTGCCAGCAGCTTGGAGGGGGGGGTGGAGACCCAGTACTTC. Protein sequence: CASSLEGGVETQYF.